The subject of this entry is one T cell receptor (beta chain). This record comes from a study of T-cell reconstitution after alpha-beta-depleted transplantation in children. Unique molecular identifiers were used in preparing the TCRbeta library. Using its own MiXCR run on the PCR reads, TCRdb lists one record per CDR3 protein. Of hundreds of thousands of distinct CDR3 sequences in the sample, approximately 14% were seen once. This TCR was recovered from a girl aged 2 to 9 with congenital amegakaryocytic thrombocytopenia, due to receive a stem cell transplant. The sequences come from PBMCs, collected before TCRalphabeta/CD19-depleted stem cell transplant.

This CDR3 is CASSQDFRETQYF. In nucleotides, the CDR3 is TGCGCCAGCAGCCAAGATTTCAGGGAGACCCAGTACTTC. The chain has TRBV4-1 and TRBJ2-5; no firm D call. V was pared by 0 bases and J by 5 bases, with 7 bases between. Germline V gene sequence: CDR1 MGHRA, CDR2 YSYEKL. The CDR3 runs 13 residues.